Each of the 10 T cell receptor beta chains below was sequenced from the same sample in a study of regulatory T cells in long-lasting Graves disease. Through Arm-PCR of CDR3 regions and iRepertoire HTBI primers, TCR beta libraries were built. TCRdb used MiXCR to reprocess the multiplex PCR reads, holding one entry per CDR3 protein. The sample has hundreds of thousands of distinct CDR3 sequences, 15% to 20% seen once. Time point denoted: newly diagnosed GD, antithyroid drugs for less than 3 months. From PBMCs, RNA was extracted and then used to make the TCR library. These data also featured in a second study, about T cells in Graves' hyperthyroidism and ophthalmopathy.

The sequencing used peripheral blood mononuclear cells (PBMCs), collected at new diagnosis, from a patient treated with antithyroid drugs. The receptors derive from a woman in her twenties or thirties with Graves disease.

This clonotype was recorded many times. At one end the junction does not follow the germline gene, possibly because of a read error. The V and J genes are TRBV28 and TRBJ1-3; D is unresolved. The germline CDR1 and CDR2 sequences are MDHEN and SYDVKM. The CDR3 spans 11 residues. The CDR3 coding sequence is TGCGGTGGGTCGTCTGGAAACACCATATATTTT. It codes for CGGSSGNTIYF.

This clonotype appeared a few times. J is TRBJ2-3 and V is TRBV12-3 or TRBV12-4; D is unresolved. Trimming stripped 6 bases from V and 1 base from J, with 8 bases between. This CDR3 region has 13 residues. The CDR3 sequence: CASSLYGTDTQYF. The CDR3 coding sequence is TGTGCCAGCAGCCTCTATGGCACAGATACGCAGTATTTT.

V is TRBV30 and J is TRBJ2-7, with D maybe TRBD1 (7 bases). The V gene lost 2 bases and the J gene lost 5 bases, with 16 bases spanning the gap. The CDR3 extends over 14 amino acids. Germline V gene lookup returns CDR1 GTSNPN and CDR2 SVGIG (reference sequence). The CDR3: CAWSPGGQRDEQYF. The CDR3 region has the DNA TGTGCCTGGAGTCCCGGGGGACAGAGGGACGAGCAGTACTTC.

The chain couples TRBV19 to TRBJ2-7; D is perhaps TRBD1 or TRBD2 (6 bases each). The germline V and J ends were trimmed by 3 bases and 7 bases, with 19 bases remaining between them. This CDR3 contains 15 residues. The germline gives CDR1 LNHDA, CDR2 SQIVND (reference sequence). The CDR3 coding sequence is TGTGCCAGTAGTATCGGGGGCGACAGTGCGGGGGAGCAGTACTTC. It encodes CASSIGGDSAGEQYF.

The chain recombines TRBV28 with TRBJ1-5; D is undetermined. The CDR3 is made up of 13 amino acids. CDR1 and CDR2 from the germline V gene are MDHEN and SYDVKM. V was shortened by 4 bases and J by 9 bases, with 13 bases between the two germline ends. This CDR3 is CASSYSTGWPQHF. CDR3 sequence (DNA): TGTGCCAGCAGTTATTCTACGGGGTGGCCCCAGCATTTT.

This chain connects TRBV5-5 to TRBJ2-5; D unclear. The CDR3 has 17 residues. Germline assignment: CDR1 SGHKS and CDR2 YYEKEE (reference sequence). V dropped 7 bases and J dropped 4 bases, with 26 bases sitting between them. CDR3 DNA: TGTGCCAGCGGTGGACCTCGCCTCGGTCCTACGGGAGAGACCCAGTACTTC. This codes for CASGGPRLGPTGETQYF. The complete variable domain, with remaining parts taken from reference TRBV5-5 and TRBJ2-5, reads DAGVTQSPTHLIKTRGQQVTLRCSPISGHKSVSWYQQVLGQGPQFIFQYYEKEERGRGNFPDRFSARQFPNYSSELNVNALLLGDSALYLCASGGPRLGPTGETQYFGPGTRLLVL.

V is TRBV6-5 and J is TRBJ1-2; D is perhaps TRBD1 (5 bases). CDR1 is MNHEY, CDR2 SVGAGI, per germline. Trimming took 0 bases from V and 5 from J, leaving 10 bases between them. The CDR3 covers 14 residues. This CDR3 reads CASSYSMTEYGYTF. The DNA of the CDR3 is TGTGCCAGCAGTTACTCGATGACAGAGTATGGCTACACCTTC.

This clonotype was counted many times. The CDR3 DNA is TGTGCCATCAGTGACGATCGGGCCAAGAGACCAGATACGCAGTATTTT. Its translation is CAISDDRAKRPDTQYF. This rearrangement joins TRBV10-3 to TRBJ2-3; D ambiguous. The CDR3 is 16 amino acids. Germline CDR1 is ENHRY and CDR2 is SYGVKD. V lost 3 bases, J lost 4 bases, and 17 bases lay in between.

This clonotype was observed many times. This chain joins TRBV7-2 and TRBJ2-1, with D hard to call. The CDR3 covers 12 residues. Trimming removed 1 base at V and 12 bases at J, with 10 bases between. Germline lookup yields CDR1 SGHTA and CDR2 FQGNSA. CDR3 bases: TGTGCCAGCAGCTTAGGGCTAAAAGGGCAGTTCTTC. Its translation is CASSLGLKGQFF.

In its sample, this clonotype was seen many times. V gene TRBV29-1 combines with J gene TRBJ2-5, with no clear D. Trimming shortened V by 0 bases and J by 5 bases, and 13 bases separated the two germline ends. Per germline, CDR1 SQVTM and CDR2 ANQGSEA. This CDR3 comprises 14 residues. The CDR3 DNA is TGCAGCGTTGAAGAAGGCCACTCGGGCGAGACCCAGTACTTC. This sequence encodes CSVEEGHSGETQYF.